The sequence of this T cell receptor (beta chain) was determined in a study of T-cell memory formation after mild COVID-19. Germline V lookup: CDR1 SGHAT, CDR2 FQNNGV. Trimming cost V 4 bases and J 3 bases, with 12 bases left between them. The length of the CDR3 is 15 residues. Study observations and caveats: Shrinking CD4+ clones were chiefly CM and EM; CD8+ ones were chiefly EMRA. Nothing confirmed that second-wave clones peaking on day 37 were specific for SARS-CoV-2. Pre-infection memory contained some responding clones, which suggested that cross-reactive memory had joined.

Only a few counts were recorded for this clonotype. Its antigen is currently unknown. From 5'RACE with constant-segment primers came TCR alpha and TCR beta cDNA libraries that carried sample barcodes and UMIs. Using its own MiXCR run on the 5' RACE reads, TCRdb lists one record per CDR3 protein. The data show approximately 240,000 distinct CDR3 sequences, with about a sixth seen just once and approximately 3.5% held by the top ten. The chain couples TRBV11-2 to TRBJ2-2; possible D gene TRBD2, 5 bases. This TCR came from a man between 18 and 35 years old who had mild COVID-19 (a few samples of this study predate the infection). Cell type and time point are not known. The specimen sequenced was PBMCs or a T cell subset sorted from them (not recorded which). The CDR3: CASSYQRAHTGELFF. CDR3 nucleotides: TGTGCCAGCAGCTACCAGAGGGCCCACACCGGGGAGCTGTTTTTT.